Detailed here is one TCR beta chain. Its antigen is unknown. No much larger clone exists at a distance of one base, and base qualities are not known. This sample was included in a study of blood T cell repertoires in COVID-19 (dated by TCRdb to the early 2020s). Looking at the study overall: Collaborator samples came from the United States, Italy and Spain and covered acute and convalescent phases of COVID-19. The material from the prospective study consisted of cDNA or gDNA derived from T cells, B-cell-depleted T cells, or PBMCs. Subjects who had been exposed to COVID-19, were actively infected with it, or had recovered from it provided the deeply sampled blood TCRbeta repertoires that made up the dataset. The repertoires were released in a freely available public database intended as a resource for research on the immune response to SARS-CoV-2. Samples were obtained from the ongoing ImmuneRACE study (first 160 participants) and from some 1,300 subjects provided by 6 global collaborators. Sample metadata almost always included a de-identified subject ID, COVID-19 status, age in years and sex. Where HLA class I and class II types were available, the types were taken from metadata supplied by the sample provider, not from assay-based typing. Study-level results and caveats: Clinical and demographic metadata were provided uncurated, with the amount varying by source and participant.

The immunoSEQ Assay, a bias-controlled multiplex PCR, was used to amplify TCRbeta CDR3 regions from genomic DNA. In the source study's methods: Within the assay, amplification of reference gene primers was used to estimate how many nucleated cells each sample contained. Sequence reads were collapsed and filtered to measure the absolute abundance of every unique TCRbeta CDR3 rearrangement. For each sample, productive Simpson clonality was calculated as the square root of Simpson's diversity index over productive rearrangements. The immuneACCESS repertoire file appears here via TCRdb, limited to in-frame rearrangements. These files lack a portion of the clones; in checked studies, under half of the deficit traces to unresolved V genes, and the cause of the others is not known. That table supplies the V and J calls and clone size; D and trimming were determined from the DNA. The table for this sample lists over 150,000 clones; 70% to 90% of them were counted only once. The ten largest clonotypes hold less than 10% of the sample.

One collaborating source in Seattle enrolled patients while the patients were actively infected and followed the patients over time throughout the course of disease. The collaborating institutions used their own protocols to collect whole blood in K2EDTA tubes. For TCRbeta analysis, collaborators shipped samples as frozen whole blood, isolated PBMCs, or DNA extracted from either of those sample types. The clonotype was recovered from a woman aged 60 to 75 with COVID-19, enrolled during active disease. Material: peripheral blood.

The CDR3 loop reads CASSSLGDRLQPQHF. The sequence in DNA is TGTGCCAGCAGTTCACTTGGGGACAGGTTACAGCCCCAGCATTTT. The chain is assembled from TRBV6-5 and TRBJ1-5; TRBD1 agrees with 8 junctional bases. From a lookup of the germline V gene, CDR1 and CDR2 are MNHEY and SVGAGI. Including the terminal cysteine and phenylalanine, the CDR3 comprises 15 residues. Only the CDR3 portion is preserved as DNA: 45 bases, with reading frame beginning at the first base. Trimming accounts for 4 bases at V and 7 bases at J, while the number of junction bases matched to no gene is 9.